These 29 T cell receptor beta chains were all obtained from the same sample, sequenced in a study of PD-1 blockade in classical Hodgkin lymphoma (dated by TCRdb to 2018 to 2021). Library preparation was by the immunoSEQ multiplex PCR assay. TCRdb retrieved this table from immuneACCESS and kept in-frame rearrangements only. Not all clones are present; in checked studies, unresolved V genes account for under half, and no reason is known for the remainder. The sample contains 43,000 or so clones, about nine tenths of them found a single time. The ten largest clonotypes hold roughly 10% of the sample. Explained via the paper, the time point label denotes: cycle 1 day 1 (C1D1), immediately before nivolumab initiation. Relapse after autologous stem cell transplantation had occurred in all trial patients, and cohorts A, B and C were distinguished by prior brentuximab vedotin exposure. Source: peripheral blood mononuclear cells (PBMCs), taken at baseline. All receptors come from a human donor with classical Hodgkin lymphoma.

This chain connects TRBV6-1 to TRBJ2-7; D might be TRBD1 or TRBD2, each matching 5 bases. Germline assignment: CDR1 MNHNS and CDR2 SASEGT. The CDR3 has 13 residues. V lost 7 bases and J 5 bases, leaving 15 bases between the germline ends. The CDR3 protein is CASTGAGLHEQYF. The DNA for the CDR3 is TGTGCCAGCACCGGGGCAGGGCTCCACGAGCAGTACTTC.

The chain employs TRBV29-1 and TRBJ2-7; TRBD1 might be the D (6 bases). The CDR3 sequence is 12 residues long. Germline CDR1 reads SQVTM; CDR2 reads ANQGSEA. Trimming stripped 8 bases from V and 2 bases from J, with 13 bases between. CDR3 amino acids: CSTGSGAYEQYF. CDR3 DNA: TGCAGCACAGGGTCGGGTGCCTACGAGCAGTACTTC.

This chain connects TRBV6-4 to TRBJ2-3, with D hard to call. V was trimmed by 6 bases and J by 3 bases, leaving 13 bases between them. Per the germline V gene, CDR1 is MRHNA and CDR2 is SNTAGT. The CDR3 length is 14 residues. The DNA of the CDR3 is TGTGCCAGCAGACCCCGGGTAGGTACAGATACGCAGTATTTT. It yields the protein CASRPRVGTDTQYF.

This chain uses TRBV5-1 with TRBJ2-5; 8 bases fit TRBD2. CDR3 size: 15 residues. Losses at the gene ends were 1 base for V and 3 bases for J; bases not matched to a gene: 5. Germline V gene data show CDR1 as SGHRS and CDR2 as YFSETQ. The chain's CDR3 is CASSLLLADEETQYF. In DNA form, the CDR3 reads TGCGCCAGCAGCTTGTTACTAGCGGACGAAGAGACCCAGTACTTC.

J is TRBJ1-1 and V is TRBV6-1, with D maybe TRBD1 (5 bases). The CDR3 is 14 residues long. CDR1 MNHNS and CDR2 SASEGT come from the germline V gene. The V end was cut by 7 bases, the J end by 1 base, with 13 bases between. The CDR3 coding sequence is TGTGCCAGCAAAGAAGGTGGGGCGAACACTGAAGCTTTCTTT. Residues: CASKEGGANTEAFF.

The chain employs TRBV5-1 and TRBJ2-1; TRBD2 agrees at 8 bases. The CDR3 is 16 residues long. With 1 base clipped from V and 3 bases from J, the junction kept 6 bases outside the gene matches. Germline loops: CDR1 SGHRS, CDR2 YFSETQ. CDR3 protein: CASSLIGGRNYNEQFF. CDR3 bases: TGCGCCAGCAGCTTGATCGGCGGGAGGAACTACAATGAGCAGTTCTTC.

The rearrangement links TRBV27 to TRBJ1-1, with D perhaps TRBD1 (5 bases). The V gene lost 5 bases and the J gene lost 0 bases, with 10 bases spanning the gap. The CDR3 spans 14 residues. CDR1 and CDR2 from the germline V gene are MNHEY and SMNVEV (reference sequence). CDR3 nucleotides: TGTGCCAGCAGTCCGGGACTCATGAACACTGAAGCTTTCTTT. It encodes CASSPGLMNTEAFF.

The genes are TRBV5-1 and TRBJ2-1; no clear D. The CDR3 sequence is 12 residues long. CDR1 and CDR2 from the germline V gene are SGHRS and YFSETQ. V was shortened by 4 bases and J by 9 bases, with 11 bases between the two germline ends. CDR3 DNA sequence: TGCGCCAGCAGCCTTCCGCTGGGTGAGCAGTTCTTC. Encoded protein: CASSLPLGEQFF.

This chain links TRBV7-2 with TRBJ1-5; 8 positions match TRBD1. With V trimmed by 7 bases and J by 4 bases, 12 bases remained unmatched. This CDR3 spans 16 amino acids. In germline, CDR1 is SGHTA, CDR2 FQGNSA. CDR3 DNA: TGTGCCAGCACCCCAGGGGGCAGGGCCGGTAATCAGCCCCAGCATTTT. This sequence encodes CASTPGGRAGNQPQHF.

The V call is TRBV7-9, the J call TRBJ1-1; D is uncertain. The CDR3 has 17 amino acids. V shed 0 bases and J shed 1 base, with 15 bases lying between them. Germline V gene lookup returns CDR1 SEHNR and CDR2 FQNEAQ (reference sequence). The CDR3 region has the DNA TGTGCCAGCAGCTTAGCGTTTTCAGGCGTCCGGAACACTGAAGCTTTCTTT. Translating gives CASSLAFSGVRNTEAFF.

This sequence joins TRBV19 and TRBJ2-7, with 8 bases that match TRBD2. From germline, CDR1 is LNHDA and CDR2 SQIVND (reference sequence). V lost 3 bases to trimming and J lost 4 bases; unmatched junction nucleotides: 2. The CDR3 is 13 amino acids. DNA for the CDR3: TGTGCCAGTAGTATTCGGGAGGGGTACGAGCAGTACTTC. Amino acids: CASSIREGYEQYF.

The gene calls are TRBV5-5 and TRBJ2-3, with 9 bases lining up with TRBD2. The CDR3 length is 17 residues. V lost 0 bases to trimming and J lost 4 bases; unmatched junction nucleotides: 9. CDR1 is SGHKS and CDR2 is YYEKEE in the germline V gene (reference sequence). The CDR3 loop reads CASSLATGTSIADTQYF. CDR3 DNA: TGTGCCAGCAGCTTGGCGACCGGGACTAGCATAGCAGATACGCAGTATTTT.

The chain employs TRBV28 and TRBJ2-3; 10 bases map to TRBD2. This CDR3 has 16 amino acids. In germline, CDR1 is MDHEN, CDR2 SYDVKM. V lost 5 bases, J lost 6 bases, and 11 bases stayed unmatched. This CDR3 is CASSPSQAGGADTQYF. CDR3 coding DNA: TGTGCCAGCAGTCCCTCCCAAGCGGGAGGGGCGGATACGCAGTATTTT.

The chain employs TRBV29-1 and TRBJ2-3; D possibly corresponds to TRBD1 (5 bases). Germline CDR1 reads SQVTM; CDR2 reads ANQGSEA. The CDR3 loop spans 14 amino acids. V shed 4 bases and J shed 2 bases, with 13 bases lying between them. CDR3 in amino acids: CSVGGRVNTDTQYF. DNA for the CDR3: TGCAGCGTTGGGGGCAGGGTAAACACAGATACGCAGTATTTT.

This clone showed up just once. The chain uses TRBV11-1 and TRBJ2-1; D not resolved. CDR1 is SGHAT and CDR2 is FQDESV in the germline V gene (reference sequence). Trimming left V 5 bases short and J 0 bases short, with 17 bases between. The CDR3 is made up of 17 amino acids. This CDR3 reads CASSPSGAWGSYNEQFF. CDR3 in DNA: TGTGCCAGCAGCCCATCGGGCGCTTGGGGCTCCTACAATGAGCAGTTCTTC.

This chain joins TRBV11-2 and TRBJ1-3; D gene ambiguous. V lost 5 bases and J lost 0, with 11 bases in between. The germline V gene has CDR1 SGHAT and CDR2 FQNNGV. The CDR3 has 15 residues. CDR3 nucleotides: TGTGCCAGCAGCACCGGACTGCTCTCTGGAAACACCATATATTTT. This encodes CASSTGLLSGNTIYF.

The rearrangement links TRBV4-1 to TRBJ2-7; a weak D match, TRBD2 (5 bases). Trimming shortened V by 1 base and J by 6 bases, and 16 bases separated the two germline ends. The germline V gene has CDR1 MGHRA and CDR2 YSYEKL. The CDR3 consists of 15 residues. The CDR3 sequence is CASSQGTLLIREQYF. CDR3 bases: TGCGCCAGCAGCCAAGGGACTCTACTAATCCGCGAGCAGTACTTC.

The chain combines TRBV6-6 with TRBJ2-7; 9 nucleotides agree with TRBD1. J was trimmed by 0 bases and V by 6 bases; bases with no gene match: 3. This CDR3 region has 14 residues. The V gene's germline CDR1 is MNHNY and CDR2 SVGAGI (reference sequence). CDR3 in amino acids: CASRSGQGSYEQYF. In nucleotides, the CDR3 is TGTGCCAGCAGGTCGGGACAGGGCTCCTACGAGCAGTACTTC.

The chain carries TRBV7-2 and TRBJ2-2, with D uncertain. Germline CDR1 is SGHTA and CDR2 is FQGNSA. Trimming took 3 bases from V and 3 from J, leaving 11 bases between them. CDR3 length: 15 amino acids. The CDR3 nucleotides are TGTGCCAGCAGCTTGCAGGATTGGGACACCGGGGAGCTGTTTTTT. This translates into CASSLQDWDTGELFF.

The genes are TRBV27 and TRBJ1-5, with D possibly matching TRBD1 (5 bases). Germline loops: CDR1 MNHEY, CDR2 SMNVEV (reference sequence). The V end lost 4 bases, the J end lost 4 bases, and 11 bases lay between the germline ends. This CDR3 spans 14 amino acids. This CDR3 reads CASSSGRGNQPQHF. CDR3 DNA: TGTGCCAGCAGTTCCGGACGGGGGAATCAGCCCCAGCATTTT.

The CDR3 loop is CASSLGDPTYNEQFF. In nucleotides, the CDR3 is TGTGCCAGCAGCTTAGGAGACCCGACCTACAATGAGCAGTTCTTC. The chain employs TRBV5-4 and TRBJ2-1; D gene uncertain. CDR3 length: 15 amino acids. Germline lookup yields CDR1 SGHNT and CDR2 YYREEE (reference sequence). Trimming stripped 2 bases from V and 2 bases from J, with 11 bases between.

With regard to this clone: A read error may produce the germline difference seen at one junction end. The CDR3 sequence is CASSLGGQTYEQYF. The DNA of the CDR3 is TGTGCCAGCAGTTTAGGCGGACAGACCTACGAGCAGTACTTC. The chain uses TRBV11-2 and TRBJ2-7, with D tentatively TRBD1 (6 bases). Germline V lookup: CDR1 SGHAT, CDR2 FQNNGV. The CDR3 length is 14 residues.

The CDR3 loop is CASSLNVKGHEQFF. CDR3 coding DNA: TGTGCCAGCAGCTTAAATGTTAAGGGCCATGAGCAGTTCTTC. The chain combines TRBV7-3 with TRBJ2-1, with no clear D. The CDR3 sequence is 14 residues long. Trimming took off 1 base at V and 8 bases at J, with 12 bases between the two ends. The V gene's germline CDR1 is SGHTA and CDR2 FQGTGA.

Only one count was recorded for this clone. The chain joins TRBV19 to TRBJ2-2; 10 nucleotides line up with TRBD2. From germline, CDR1 is LNHDA and CDR2 SQIVND (reference sequence). V gave up 8 bases and J gave up 0 bases; unmatched junction bases: 3. This CDR3 has 15 residues. As DNA, the CDR3 is TGTGCCAGTCTAGCGGGGGACTCGAACACCGGGGAGCTGTTTTTT. Encoded protein: CASLAGDSNTGELFF. Full variable domain (rest looked up from reference TRBV19 and TRBJ2-2): DGGITQSPKYLFRKEGQNVTLSCEQNLNHDAMYWYRQDPGQGLRLIYYSQIVNDFQKGDIAEGYSVSREKKESFPLTVTSAQKNPTAFYLCASLAGDSNTGELFFGEGSRLTVL.

The V call is TRBV7-9, the J call TRBJ1-4, with D possibly TRBD1 on 5 matching bases. Germline V CDR1 and CDR2: SEHNR, FQNEAQ (reference sequence). This CDR3 has 14 residues. V was cut by 1 base and J by 5 bases, with 8 bases left in between. As DNA, the CDR3 is TGTGCCAGCAGCTTAGGAGCAGGGAATGAAAAACTGTTTTTT. Translating it yields CASSLGAGNEKLFF. Combining the CDR3 with reference TRBV7-9 and TRBJ1-4 gives the whole variable domain DTGVSQNPRHKITKRGQNVTFRCDPISEHNRLYWYRQTLGQGPEFLTYFQNEAQLEKSRLLSDRFSAERPKGSFSTLEIQRTEQGDSAMYLCASSLGAGNEKLFFGSGTQLSVL.

This rearrangement joins TRBV6-6 to TRBJ2-1, with D hard to call. CDR1 is MNHNY and CDR2 is SVGAGI in the germline V gene (reference sequence). The ends were cut back, 6 bases at V and 5 bases at J, with 5 bases in the middle. The CDR3 sequence is 11 residues long. CDR3 in DNA: TGTGCCAGCAGAGAGCACAATGAGCAGTTCTTC. It is translated as CASREHNEQFF.

V gene TRBV10-2 combines with J gene TRBJ1-1; 12 positions match TRBD1. CDR1 is WSHSY and CDR2 is SAAADI in the germline V gene. CDR3 length: 17 amino acids. V dropped 10 bases and J dropped 0; count of bases not matched to a gene: 12. As DNA, the CDR3 is TGCGCCACTCTGACTGGGACAGGGGGCTTTATGAACACTGAAGCTTTCTTT. It is translated as CATLTGTGGFMNTEAFF.

The sample holds one count of this clone. The chain employs TRBV6-1 and TRBJ2-7; 7 bases are shared with TRBD1. Germline V gene sequence: CDR1 MNHNS, CDR2 SASEGT. Germline trimming cut 4 bases from V and 3 bases from J; bases unmatched to any gene: 9. The length of the CDR3 is 15 residues. The DNA for the CDR3 is TGTGCCAGCAGTGGAGGCTACAGGGGTAACTACGAGCAGTACTTC. Translated, it gives CASSGGYRGNYEQYF.

The V call is TRBV5-6, the J call TRBJ1-1; perhaps TRBD1 as D (5 bases). The CDR3 totals 13 residues. V lost 5 bases and J 7 bases, leaving 15 bases between the germline ends. Germline CDR1 reads SGHDT; CDR2 reads YYEEEE. The CDR3 spells CASSQQGRDEAFF. The CDR3 DNA sequence: TGTGCCAGCAGTCAGCAGGGTAGGGATGAAGCTTTCTTT.